Detailed here is one TCR beta chain. Antigen: not known. Adult Caucasians living in Nashville, Tennessee made up all of the donors. A CD45RA-negative memory subset and a CD45RA+ naive subset were separated from the CD4+ cells. It was across several immunoSEQ plates that each subset's genomic DNA was evenly split. The method was immunoSEQ multiplex PCR; TCRdb's version includes in-frame clones alone and lacks a portion of them. The sample lists roughly 2 million clones, roughly 94% occurring once. These data originate in a study of shared clonotypes between healthy human individuals. Broader study findings: Compared with clonotypes that all four donors shared, non-shared clonotypes had lower generation probabilities.

This receptor was taken from a man between 18 and 35 years old in good health. Material: naive CD4+ T cells sorted from blood. Subset reported: CD45RA+ positively selected.

The CDR3 protein is CASSLGQGVEQYF. Written as DNA, the CDR3 is TGTGCCAGCAGCCTGGGACAGGGGGTCGAGCAGTACTTC. V and J are TRBV5-4 and TRBJ2-7, with 11 positions matching TRBD1. This CDR3 spans 13 amino acids. The germline CDR1 and CDR2 sequences are SGHNT and YYREEE (reference sequence). J was trimmed by 6 bases and V by 4 bases; bases with no gene match: 3.